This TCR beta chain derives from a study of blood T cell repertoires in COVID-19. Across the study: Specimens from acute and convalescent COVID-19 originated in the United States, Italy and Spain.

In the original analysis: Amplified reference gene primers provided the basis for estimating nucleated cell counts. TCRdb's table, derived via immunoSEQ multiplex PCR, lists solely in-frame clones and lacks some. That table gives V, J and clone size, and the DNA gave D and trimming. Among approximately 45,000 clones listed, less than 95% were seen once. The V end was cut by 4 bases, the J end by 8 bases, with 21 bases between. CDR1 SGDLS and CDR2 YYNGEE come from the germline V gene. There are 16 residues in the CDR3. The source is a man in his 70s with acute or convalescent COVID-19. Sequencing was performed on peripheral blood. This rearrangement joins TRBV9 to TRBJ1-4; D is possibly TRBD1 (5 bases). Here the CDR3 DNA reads TGTGCCAGCAGCCTAGGGGTGGAGGGTTTAAGGGAAAAACTGTTTTTT. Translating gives CASSLGVEGLREKLFF.